In its sample, the clone carrying this T cell receptor (beta chain) was seen once. The sample originates from a study of CD8 T cells in Susac syndrome. cDNA came from around 0.54 to 1 ug RNA primed by random hexamers. Using its own MiXCR run on the immunoSEQ multiplex PCR reads, TCRdb lists one record per CDR3 protein. This repertoire shows some 190,000 distinct CDR3 sequences, roughly 96% found once; its top ten account for about 0.095%. TCR beta was sequenced from blood CD8+ and CD4+ T cells. In contrast to the negatively isolated CD8+ and CD4+ T cells, TEMRA cells were FACS-enriched. Germline V gene sequence: CDR1 MNHEY, CDR2 SVGAGI. The CDR3 is 14 residues long. V was clipped by 6 bases and J by 5 bases, with 11 bases between them.

The sequence was collected from a human donor in good health. Sample: CD4+ T cells from PBMCs. The chain employs TRBV6-5 and TRBJ1-6, with no clear D. The CDR3 DNA reads TGTGCCAGCAGATGGACGGTTAATAATTCACCCCTCCACTTT. Its protein is CASRWTVNNSPLHF.